These 14 T cell receptor beta chains were sequenced from one sample in a study of blood T cells in healthy people across ages (dated by TCRdb to the mid-2010s). The library was prepared using 5' RACE. Sequencing instrument: Illumina HiSeq 2500. A second about 7 to 12 cycle PCR used a sample-barcoded 5' primer and a J-beta primer mix. TCRdb passed the public sequencing reads through fastp at Q25 and MiXCR, retaining productive beta sequences. A single entry per CDR3 protein holds the most common genes and DNA from its merged rows. The sample table records hundreds of thousands of distinct CDR3 sequences; around 21% of these occur just once. The ten largest clones represent more than 3% of the sample. Source material: blood. These receptors were collected from a man aged 65 to 85 in good health.

This clonotype was found a few times. The chain carries TRBV12-3 or TRBV12-4 and TRBJ2-1; D call uncertain. The CDR3 runs 15 residues. V was shortened by 6 bases and J by 9 bases, with 21 bases between the two germline ends. CDR3 sequence: CASRVSRPKTSEQFF. The DNA for the CDR3 is TGTGCCAGCAGGGTCTCTCGGCCCAAAACCAGTGAGCAGTTCTTC.

This clonotype has a handful of counts. A read error may account for a junction end that differs from germline. The genes are TRBV24-1 and TRBJ2-1; 9 bases are shared with TRBD1. Germline V CDR1 and CDR2: KGHDR, SFDVKD. The CDR3 extends over 14 amino acids. Here the CDR3 DNA reads TGTGCCACGAGAGGACAGGGGCAATACAATGAGCAGCTCTTC. This codes for CATRGQGQYNEQLF.

In its sample, this clonotype was seen a few times. This chain links TRBV11-1 with TRBJ2-5; 7 positions match TRBD2. CDR3 length equals 14 residues. After removal of 5 bases from V and 2 bases from J, the junction contained 5 bases not matched to a gene. In germline, CDR1 is SGHAT, CDR2 FQDESV (reference sequence). The CDR3 region is CASSKGGDQETQYF. The CDR3 DNA reads TGTGCCAGCAGCAAGGGAGGGGATCAAGAGACCCAGTACTTC.

A few counts support this clonotype. An end of the junction differs from the germline gene, which may be a read error. The chain uses TRBV12-3 or TRBV12-4 and TRBJ2-1; D is unclear. The CDR3 is 14 residues long. The chain's CDR3 is CVSSLSLTYNEQFF. The DNA of the CDR3 is TGTGTCAGCAGTTTGTCCCTTACCTACAATGAGCAGTTCTTC.

The rearrangement joins TRBV5-1 to TRBJ1-1, with D possibly matching TRBD1 (5 bases). The ends were cut back, 4 bases at V and 1 base at J, with 14 bases in the middle. From germline, CDR1 is SGHRS and CDR2 YFSETQ. There are 15 residues in the CDR3. The CDR3 coding sequence is TGCGCCAGCAGCGCCGCCGGGACGGAGAACACTGAAGCTTTCTTT. It yields the protein CASSAAGTENTEAFF.

The chain uses TRBV2 and TRBJ2-1; no clear D gene. This CDR3 spans 12 amino acids. The V gene lost 7 bases and the J gene lost 9 bases, with 13 bases spanning the gap. Germline assignment: CDR1 SNHLY and CDR2 FYNNEI. The CDR3 bases are TGTGCCAGCAAGCTCGCTATTCTTGAGCAGTTCTTC. Amino acid sequence: CASKLAILEQFF.

This clonotype occurred a few times. The chain couples TRBV29-1 to TRBJ2-1; 7 nucleotides line up with TRBD1. The trim removed 3 bases at V and 0 bases at J, leaving 5 bases unmatched. The CDR3 is made up of 15 amino acids. CDR1 and CDR2 from the germline V gene are SQVTM and ANQGSEA. This CDR3 is CSVEGTESSYNEQFF. The CDR3 coding sequence is TGCAGCGTTGAGGGGACAGAAAGCTCCTACAATGAGCAGTTCTTC.

This sequence joins TRBV20-1 and TRBJ2-7; 8 bases are shared with TRBD1. Trimming at V came to 4 bases and at J to 2 bases, leaving 1 base not matched to a gene. Germline V lookup: CDR1 DFQATT, CDR2 SNEGSKA (reference sequence). The CDR3 runs 12 residues. CDR3 sequence (DNA): TGCAGTGCTACGGGACAGGCCTACGAGCAGTACTTC. It yields the protein CSATGQAYEQYF.

The V call is TRBV20-1, the J call TRBJ2-5; perhaps TRBD1 as D (6 bases). The better agreement between TRBJ2-1 and the DNA end casts doubt on the J call. Looked up from germline, CDR1 is DFQATT and CDR2 is SNEGSKA (reference sequence). The CDR3 covers 14 residues. The CDR3 loop reads CSARGWGRDNEQFF. The DNA of the CDR3 is TGCAGTGCTAGAGGTTGGGGGCGAGACAATGAGCAGTTCTTC.

This chain uses TRBV27 with TRBJ2-5; 7 bases are shared with TRBD1. The V gene end was trimmed by 5 bases and the J gene end by 1 base; junction bases not matched to a gene: 7. Looked up from germline, CDR1 is MNHEY and CDR2 is SMNVEV (reference sequence). The CDR3 totals 15 residues. CDR3 in DNA: TGTGCCAGCAGTGAATCGGACAGGAGCCAAGAGACCCAGTACTTC. Encoded protein: CASSESDRSQETQYF.

This clonotype appeared a few times. The chain links TRBV12-3 or TRBV12-4 to TRBJ2-1, with 8 bases fitting TRBD1. This CDR3 has 14 residues. V shed 6 bases and J 3 bases; nucleotides not matched to a gene: 4. The CDR3 is CASRGQGDYNEQFF. CDR3 sequence (DNA): TGTGCCAGCAGAGGACAGGGCGACTACAATGAGCAGTTCTTC.

Only a few counts were recorded for this clonotype. The CDR3 DNA follows: TGTGCCAGCAGTTCACGCCTAAACGCCCGGACTGAAGCTTTCTTT. Protein sequence: CASSSRLNARTEAFF. The chain has TRBV27 and TRBJ1-1; D remains unclear. Trimming removed 4 bases at V and 5 bases at J, with 17 bases between. The length of the CDR3 is 15 residues. In germline, CDR1 is MNHEY, CDR2 SMNVEV (reference sequence).

The table lists this clonotype with a few counts. The chain joins TRBV3-1 to TRBJ2-5; 7 nucleotides align to TRBD2. The germline gives CDR1 LGHDT, CDR2 YNNKEL (reference sequence). With 3 bases clipped from V and 2 bases from J, the junction kept 3 bases outside the gene matches. The CDR3 sequence is 14 residues long. The CDR3 sequence is CASSQRLAQETQYF. CDR3 nucleotide sequence: TGTGCCAGCAGCCAGAGACTAGCTCAAGAGACCCAGTACTTC.

About this clonotype itself: One junction end does not reproduce the germline sequence, and a read error may be involved. This sequence joins TRBV29-1 and TRBJ2-1, with 10 nucleotides matching TRBD1. CDR1 is SQVTM and CDR2 is ANQGSEA in the germline V gene. The CDR3 covers 13 residues. CDR3: CSVEGTGGGEQHF. CDR3 DNA: TGCAGCGTTGAAGGGACAGGGGGTGGCGAGCAGCACTTC.